A selection of T cell receptor beta chains follows, all from one sample in a study of PD-1 blockade in classical Hodgkin lymphoma. Only in-frame clones appear in the TCRdb table, and some are missing; sequencing was by immunoSEQ multiplex PCR. The sample shows 90,000 to 100,000 clones, around 81% of them seen only once. The sequenced sample was peripheral blood mononuclear cells (PBMCs), obtained before the second cycle of nivolumab. The receptors shown here come from a human donor with classical Hodgkin lymphoma. Each CDR3 is given with its conserved first and last residue. D genes are given only for firm matches. Size is omitted from some rows. Given values are once, few, many or a class for expanded clones.

V,size,D,J,CDR3,DNA
TRBV9,.,.,TRBJ2-1,CASSVAGNEQFF,TGTGCCAGCAGCGTAGCGGGAAATGAGCAGTTCTTC
TRBV15,few,.,TRBJ1-1,CATSREGKGWVTEAFF,TGTGCCACCAGCAGAGAAGGAAAAGGTTGGGTCACTGAAGCTTTCTTT
TRBV5-1,.,.,TRBJ1-1,CASSPIGGDTEAFF,TGCGCCAGCAGCCCCATCGGTGGGGACACTGAAGCTTTCTTT
TRBV7-2,.,TRBD1,TRBJ1-1,CASSSDRAGSNTEAFF,TGTGCCAGCAGCTCGGACAGGGCTGGCTCCAACACTGAAGCTTTCTTT
TRBV14,.,.,TRBJ1-5,CASSHGPNQPQHF,TGTGCCAGCAGCCACGGACCCAATCAGCCCCAGCATTTT
TRBV6-1,.,TRBD2,TRBJ2-3,CASGGLADSTDTQYF,TGTGCCAGCGGGGGACTAGCGGATAGCACAGATACGCAGTATTTT
TRBV9,.,.,TRBJ1-2,CASSVAQGGYGYTF,TGTGCCAGCAGCGTAGCCCAAGGGGGCTATGGCTACACCTTC
TRBV6-4,.,TRBD2,TRBJ2-3,CASSASGSTDTQYF,TGTGCCAGCAGTGCTAGCGGGAGCACAGATACGCAGTATTTT
TRBV10-3,.,TRBD1,TRBJ2-7,CAISTGTANSYEQYF,TGTGCCATCAGTACCGGGACAGCGAACTCCTACGAGCAGTACTTC
TRBV6-5,few,TRBD1,TRBJ2-1,CASSYGDRVDEQFF,TGTGCCAGCAGTTACGGGGACAGGGTGGATGAGCAGTTCTTC
TRBV5-4,.,.,TRBJ2-7,CASSGGLDYEQYF,TGTGCCAGCAGCGGTGGACTTGACTACGAGCAGTACTTC
TRBV27,.,.,TRBJ2-2,CASSIPGTPSLFF,TGTGCCAGCAGTATCCCCGGGACCCCTTCGCTGTTTTTT
TRBV6-6,.,.,TRBJ2-2,CASSPSTGELFF,TGTGCCAGCAGCCCAAGTACCGGGGAGCTGTTTTTT
TRBV28,.,.,TRBJ1-1,CASRGVGGMNTEAFF,TGTGCCAGCAGGGGGGTAGGGGGGATGAACACTGAAGCTTTCTTT
TRBV5-1,once,TRBD2,TRBJ2-3,CASSLASGSADTQYF,TGCGCCAGCAGCTTGGCTAGCGGGAGTGCAGATACGCAGTATTTT
TRBV6-6,.,TRBD2,TRBJ2-5,CAKPTSGPQETQYF,TGTGCCAAACCTACTAGCGGACCTCAAGAGACCCAGTACTTC
TRBV5-6,few,.,TRBJ2-7,CASSLVGGGHEQYF,TGTGCCAGCAGCTTGGTGGGCGGGGGCCACGAGCAGTACTTC
TRBV7-9,medium-sized,TRBD1,TRBJ1-2,CASSLAGTGDNAYGYTF,TGTGCCAGCAGCTTGGCCGGGACAGGGGATAACGCCTATGGCTACACCTTC
TRBV29-1,.,TRBD2,TRBJ2-3,CSGGTTDTQYF,TGCAGCGGGGGGACTACTGATACGCAGTATTTT
TRBV18,.,TRBD2,TRBJ2-3,CASSPASGRADTQYF,TGTGCCAGCTCACCGGCTAGCGGGAGGGCAGATACGCAGTATTTT
TRBV30,.,.,TRBJ2-5,CAWSRKAQETQYF,TGTGCCTGGAGTCGTAAGGCCCAAGAGACCCAGTACTTC
TRBV28,once,.,TRBJ1-5,CATWGYNQPQHF,TGTGCCACCTGGGGGTATAATCAGCCCCAGCATTTT
TRBV30,.,TRBD2,TRBJ2-1,CAWANGGVYNEQFF,TGTGCCTGGGCCAACGGGGGGGTATACAATGAGCAGTTCTTC
TRBV7-2,.,TRBD2,TRBJ2-1,CASSRLAGDYNEQFF,TGTGCCAGCAGTCGACTAGCGGGAGACTACAATGAGCAGTTCTTC
TRBV30,.,.,TRBJ2-5,CACDRQETQYF,TGTGCCTGCGACAGACAAGAGACCCAGTACTTC
TRBV30,few,.,TRBJ1-1,CAWSVSRNTEAFF,TGTGCCTGGAGTGTATCCAGGAACACTGAAGCTTTCTTT
TRBV12-2,.,.,TRBJ1-4,CASRLACLGRGFATNEKLFF,TGTGCAAGTCGCTTAGCCTGTTTGGGTCGGGGGTTCGCAACTAATGAAAAACTGTTTTTT
TRBV4-1,.,.,TRBJ2-2,CASSLGNTGELFF,TGCGCCAGCAGCCTTGGCAACACCGGGGAGCTGTTTTTT
TRBV29-1,.,.,TRBJ2-3,CSVDRRTDTQYF,TGCAGCGTTGATCGCCGCACAGATACGCAGTATTTT
TRBV2,.,.,TRBJ1-3,CASRTKGRDTIYF,TGTGCCAGCAGAACTAAGGGAAGGGACACCATATATTTT
TRBV5-1,.,.,TRBJ1-1,CASSFVSGDTEAFF,TGCGCCAGCAGCTTTGTCTCAGGGGACACTGAAGCTTTCTTT
TRBV5-1,.,.,TRBJ1-1,CASSPLFGTEAFF,TGCGCCAGCAGCCCCCTCTTCGGGACTGAAGCTTTCTTT
TRBV6-1,.,TRBD2,TRBJ2-7,CASSSGLAGAYEQYF,TGTGCCAGCAGTTCGGGACTAGCGGGAGCGTACGAGCAGTACTTC
TRBV6-4,.,TRBD2,TRBJ2-3,CASSKREGDTQYF,TGTGCCAGCAGTAAGCGGGAGGGAGATACGCAGTATTTT
TRBV7-3,.,.,TRBJ2-5,CASSYGVQETQYF,TGTGCCAGCAGCTATGGGGTCCAAGAGACCCAGTACTTC
TRBV7-2,.,TRBD1,TRBJ2-5,CASSFAGTGVGETQYF,TGTGCCAGCAGCTTCGCCGGGACAGGGGTGGGTGAGACCCAGTACTTC
TRBV7-8,.,.,TRBJ2-7,CASSLVGLDRLVAYEQYF,TGTGCCAGCAGCTTAGTGGGGCTAGATCGCCTTGTGGCCTACGAGCAGTACTTC
TRBV5-1,.,.,TRBJ1-4,CASSLALDTNEKLFF,TGCGCCAGCAGCTTGGCCCTGGATACCAATGAAAAACTGTTTTTT
TRBV7-2,.,.,TRBJ1-5,CASSLWAGGNQPQHF,TGTGCCAGCAGCTTATGGGCAGGGGGCAATCAGCCCCAGCATTTT
TRBV14,.,TRBD2,TRBJ2-1,CASSQDFGLELEQFF,TGTGCCAGCAGCCAAGATTTCGGACTAGAGTTGGAGCAGTTCTTC
TRBV7-2,.,.,TRBJ2-7,CASSLQGFNEQYF,TGTGCCAGCAGCTTACAGGGGTTCAACGAGCAGTACTTC
TRBV10-3,.,.,TRBJ1-1,CAINTGHGTEAFF,TGTGCCATCAATACGGGACACGGCACTGAAGCTTTCTTT
TRBV29-1,.,.,TRBJ1-1,CSVEGQINTEAFF,TGCAGCGTTGAGGGTCAGATTAACACTGAAGCTTTCTTT
TRBV5-1,.,.,TRBJ2-7,CASSPSLYEQYF,TGCGCCAGCAGCCCCTCTTTATACGAGCAGTACTTC
TRBV15,.,TRBD1,TRBJ1-5,CATSRGQGGLEPQHF,TGTGCCACCAGCCGGGGACAGGGAGGGTTGGAGCCCCAGCATTTT
TRBV2,.,TRBD2,TRBJ2-5,CASSGLVGETQYF,TGTGCCAGCTCCGGACTAGTTGGAGAGACCCAGTACTTC
TRBV10-3,.,.,TRBJ2-1,CAISGEATAPYNEQFF,TGTGCCATCAGTGGGGAAGCTACGGCCCCCTACAATGAGCAGTTCTTC
TRBV10-3,.,TRBD1,TRBJ1-1,CAIRSTGGTGGEAFF,TGTGCCATCAGAAGCACAGGGGGCACTGGGGGTGAAGCTTTCTTT
TRBV6-1,.,.,TRBJ2-7,CASSVLATSQLAGPSYEQYF,TGTGCCAGCAGTGTGTTGGCAACGAGTCAACTGGCGGGACCTTCCTACGAGCAGTACTTC
TRBV28,.,.,TRBJ2-7,CASSVLTPPYEQYF,TGTGCCAGCAGTGTCCTAACACCTCCCTACGAGCAGTACTTC
TRBV28,.,.,TRBJ2-3,CASSPWRRSDTDTQYF,TGTGCCAGCAGTCCTTGGCGGCGAAGCGACACAGATACGCAGTATTTT
TRBV19,.,.,TRBJ1-4,CATRDGNEKLFF,TGTGCCACCAGGGACGGAAATGAAAAACTGTTTTTT